Listed here are 12 T cell receptor beta chains from one sample, sequenced in a study of blood T cell repertoires in COVID-19. The assay was immunoSEQ multiplex PCR, and TCRdb's table has in-frame clones only and misses some. The sample lists around 170,000 clones, approximately 84% occurring once. Material for sequencing was PBMCs or T cells enriched from blood (not recorded which). The receptors here all came from a man aged 50 or older who had recovered from COVID-19.

The chain joins TRBV6-2 or TRBV6-3 to TRBJ1-3, with 7 bases aligning to TRBD1. The ends lost 0 bases at V and 0 bases at J; junction bases unmatched: 8. Per germline, CDR1 MNHEY and CDR2 SVGEGT. There are 18 residues in the CDR3. The CDR3 bases are TGTGCCAGCAGTTACTCTGGACAGGCGCCAAGCTCTGGAAACACCATATATTTT. Its protein is CASSYSGQAPSSGNTIYF.

The chain couples TRBV2 to TRBJ2-1; 13 nucleotides align to TRBD2. V shed 6 bases, J shed 14 bases, and the junction held 19 bases outside the gene matches. Germline CDR1 SNHLY, CDR2 FYNNEI. The CDR3 contains 17 residues. The chain's CDR3 is CASSSPSGLAGASPEFF. The CDR3, as DNA: TGTGCCAGCAGCTCCCCTTCCGGACTAGCGGGGGCCTCCCCGGAGTTCTTC.

The V call is TRBV7-9, the J call TRBJ2-5, with 8 nucleotides matching TRBD1. Germline CDR1 and CDR2: SEHNR and FQNEAQ (reference sequence). V was pared by 5 bases and J by 5 bases, with 7 bases of the junction left unmatched. This CDR3 has 14 residues. CDR3 protein: CASSTRQGSETQYF. The CDR3 DNA is TGTGCCAGCAGCACGAGACAGGGGTCCGAGACCCAGTACTTC.

V usage is TRBV19 and J usage is TRBJ2-7; TRBD1 agrees at 11 bases. The CDR3 totals 17 residues. CDR1 LNHDA and CDR2 SQIVND come from the germline V gene (reference sequence). J gave up 1 base and V 6 bases, and 11 bases lay outside the gene matches. The CDR3 protein is CASSRGTGGILSYEQYF. The CDR3 DNA reads as TGTGCCAGTAGCCGAGGGACAGGGGGAATCCTGTCCTACGAGCAGTACTTC.

CDR3 in amino acids: CASSLISTGNTQYF. CDR3 coding DNA: TGTGCCAGCAGCTTAATCAGCACAGGGAATACGCAGTATTTT. The chain uses TRBV7-9 and TRBJ2-3; D is possibly TRBD1 (6 bases). CDR3 length: 14 residues. Germline assignment: CDR1 SEHNR and CDR2 FQNEAQ (reference sequence). With 2 bases removed from V and 7 bases from J, the gap between germline ends came to 13 bases.

V gene TRBV27 combines with J gene TRBJ2-7, with TRBD1 as a possible D gene (6 bases). Between the trimmed V and J ends, which lost 3 bases and 2 bases, there was a span of 14 bases. Germline V lookup: CDR1 MNHEY, CDR2 SMNVEV (reference sequence). CDR3 length: 15 amino acids. The CDR3 DNA is TGTGCCAGCAGTTTGAGCAGGGGATCCCCCTACGAGCAGTACTTC. Translation gives CASSLSRGSPYEQYF.

This CDR3 reads CASSSRTGEMAEAFF. The CDR3 region has the DNA TGTGCCAGCAGCTCAAGGACAGGGGAAATGGCTGAAGCTTTCTTT. The chain is built from TRBV7-6 and TRBJ1-1; 9 positions agree with TRBD1. V was pared by 4 bases and J by 6 bases, with 9 bases of the junction left unmatched. Germline CDR1 and CDR2: SGHVS and FNYEAQ. The CDR3 covers 15 residues. Full variable domain (rest looked up from reference TRBV7-6 and TRBJ1-1): GAGVSQSPRYKVTKRGQDVALRCDPISGHVSLYWYRQALGQGPEFLTYFNYEAQQDKSGLPNDRFSAERPEGSISTLTIQRTEQRDSAMYRCASSSRTGEMAEAFFGQGTRLTVV.

The CDR3 sequence is CASSFVGNYLDTQYF. As DNA, the CDR3 is TGTGCCAGCAGCTTCGTCGGGAACTACCTAGATACGCAGTATTTT. The genes are TRBV11-2 and TRBJ2-3, with TRBD2 as a possible D gene (5 bases). CDR1 SGHAT and CDR2 FQNNGV come from the germline V gene. Between the trimmed V and J ends, which lost 3 bases and 5 bases, there was a span of 15 bases. This CDR3 contains 15 residues.

The chain employs TRBV7-9 and TRBJ1-2; 7 nucleotides agree with TRBD1. The trim removed 5 bases at V and 6 bases at J, leaving 12 bases unmatched. CDR1 is SEHNR, CDR2 FQNEAQ, per germline (reference sequence). The CDR3 extends over 15 amino acids. CDR3 DNA sequence: TGTGCCAGCAGCCCGCGACAGGGAAAAGAAAATGGCTACACCTTC. Protein product: CASSPRQGKENGYTF.

The gene calls are TRBV29-1 and TRBJ1-2, with TRBD1 identical over 9 bases. The CDR3 is made up of 14 amino acids. Trimming at V came to 5 bases and at J to 3 bases, leaving 7 bases not matched to a gene. Germline CDR1 SQVTM, CDR2 ANQGSEA. This CDR3 reads CSVSRDRVDYGYTF. Written as DNA, the CDR3 is TGCAGCGTTTCCCGGGACAGGGTGGACTATGGCTACACCTTC.

This clone occurred a few times. The gene calls are TRBV24-1 and TRBJ2-2; D is perhaps TRBD1 (6 bases). V was shortened by 5 bases and J by 3 bases, with 9 bases between the two germline ends. Germline values: CDR1 KGHDR, CDR2 SFDVKD. CDR3 length equals 14 residues. CDR3 residues: CATSGPGDTGELFF. The CDR3 DNA reads TGTGCCACCAGTGGTCCAGGGGACACCGGGGAGCTGTTTTTT.

This clone is a singleton in its sample. V gene TRBV19 combines with J gene TRBJ2-2, with D perhaps matching TRBD1 (6 bases). CDR1 is LNHDA, CDR2 SQIVND, per germline (reference sequence). V lost 3 bases to trimming and J lost 5 bases, with 10 bases between them. CDR3 length equals 14 residues. The CDR3 sequence is CASSMRQGTGELFF. CDR3 coding DNA: TGTGCCAGTAGTATGAGGCAGGGGACCGGGGAGCTGTTTTTT.